The clone carrying this T cell receptor (beta chain) was recorded many times. A second PCR, run for about 7 to 11 cycles, used a sample-barcoded 5' primer plus a J-beta primer mix. TCRdb re-analysed the 5' RACE reads in MiXCR, keeping a single row per CDR3 protein. This table has 800,000 or so distinct CDR3 sequences, about 47% appearing once. The source of the sample is a study of blood T cells in healthy people across ages. Germline values: CDR1 KGHDR, CDR2 SFDVKD. There are 13 residues in the CDR3. V gave up 5 bases and J gave up 7 bases, with 11 bases separating them. Total RNA was extracted at no less than 6 micrograms per sample.

The TCR originated in an elderly man in good health. The chain couples TRBV24-1 to TRBJ2-1; D is undetermined. Sequenced material: blood. The CDR3 coding sequence is TGTGCCACCAGTGGTTCCACTTTTAATGAGCAGTTCTTC. This sequence encodes CATSGSTFNEQFF.